The 8 T cell receptor beta chains given below trace back to one sample, sequenced in a study of T cell responses to AZD1222 COVID-19 vaccine. The protocol was immunoSEQ multiplex PCR, while the TCRdb copy is restricted to in-frame clones and leaves out a portion. In the table there are fewer than 200,000 clones, 85% to 95% of which are singletons. The sample consisted of peripheral blood, taken 28 days after the second AZD1222 dose. Source of these receptors: an adult who received the AZD1222 COVID-19 vaccine.

This rearrangement joins TRBV7-6 to TRBJ1-2, with D perhaps matching TRBD1 (6 bases). Germline CDR1 reads SGHVS; CDR2 reads FNYEAQ. The V end was cut by 0 bases, the J end by 9 bases, with 11 bases between. The CDR3 consists of 13 residues. The CDR3 region has the DNA TGTGCCAGCAGCTTAGCGGGGGGCGGGAGCTACACCTTC. Translated, it gives CASSLAGGGSYTF.

This rearrangement joins TRBV27 to TRBJ1-1; 8 nucleotides line up with TRBD1. The ends lost 9 bases at V and 0 bases at J; junction bases unmatched: 9. The germline V gene has CDR1 MNHEY and CDR2 SMNVEV (reference sequence). The CDR3 is 15 residues long. The DNA for the CDR3 is TGTGCCAGTCGACAGGGGAGGAGCATGAACACTGAAGCTTTCTTT. Translated, it gives CASRQGRSMNTEAFF.

This clone appeared a single time. This chain joins TRBV2 and TRBJ2-3, with TRBD2 as a possible D gene (5 bases). CDR3 length: 14 amino acids. V was clipped by 1 base and J by 9 bases, with 14 bases between them. Germline V gene lookup returns CDR1 SNHLY and CDR2 FYNNEI. Here the CDR3 reads CASSEGTRGGTQYF. The CDR3, as DNA: TGTGCCAGCAGTGAAGGGACCCGGGGTGGCACGCAGTATTTT.

The count of this clone is one. The chain joins TRBV20-1 to TRBJ1-2; 12 bases line up with TRBD1. Trimming at V came to 3 bases and at J to 8 bases, leaving 10 bases not matched to a gene. The CDR3 is made up of 15 amino acids. CDR1 is DFQATT, CDR2 SNEGSKA, per germline (reference sequence). The CDR3 region has the DNA TGCAGTGCTAGTGGAGGGACAGGGGGCATGGGAGGCTACACCTTC. Its protein is CSASGGTGGMGGYTF.

On this clone: One end of the junction is discordant with germline, which a read error may explain. The chain has TRBV14 and TRBJ1-4, with a possible D match to TRBD1 (5 bases). CDR3 size: 14 residues. Germline CDR1 SGHDN, CDR2 FVKESK. The CDR3 DNA is TGTGCCAGCAGTCAAGGGGTGACTAATGAAAAACTGTTTTTT. The encoded protein is CASSQGVTNEKLFF.

A single count supports this clone. The chain combines TRBV2 with TRBJ2-2; D unclear. V lost 1 base and J 6 bases, leaving 6 bases between the germline ends. The CDR3 covers 13 residues. Germline CDR1 SNHLY, CDR2 FYNNEI. The CDR3 loop reads CASSEEAAGELFF. CDR3 sequence (DNA): TGTGCCAGCAGTGAAGAAGCCGCCGGGGAGCTGTTTTTT.

The chain carries TRBV11-1 and TRBJ2-5; D is uncertain. V dropped 1 base and J dropped 0 bases, with 3 bases sitting between them. Germline V gives CDR1 SGHAT, CDR2 FQDESV (reference sequence). This CDR3 region has 13 residues. In DNA form, the CDR3 reads TGTGCCAGCAGCTTAGGGCACCAAGAGACCCAGTACTTC. It translates to CASSLGHQETQYF.

The J gene is TRBJ2-5, the V gene TRBV11-2; 12 positions match TRBD2. Trimming at V came to 1 base and at J to 5 bases, leaving 8 bases not matched to a gene. Germline V gives CDR1 SGHAT, CDR2 FQNNGV. The CDR3 extends over 17 amino acids. CDR3 DNA sequence: TGTGCCAGCAGCTTAGGGCTAGCGGGGGGGCGTGGGGAGACCCAGTACTTC. Protein product: CASSLGLAGGRGETQYF.